Detailed here is one T cell receptor beta chain. A second PCR, run for roughly 7 to 11 cycles, used a sample-barcoded 5' primer plus a J-beta primer mix. In TCRdb, the 5' RACE reads were re-called with MiXCR into one record per CDR3 protein. The sample lists about 930,000 distinct CDR3 sequences; about 29% were seen once. Each donor gave roughly 9.1 milliliters of peripheral blood. Each sample provided at least 5 micrograms of extracted total RNA. Per the germline V gene, CDR1 is SGHTA and CDR2 is FQGNSA. The CDR3 sequence is 14 residues long. These data are taken from a study of blood T cells in healthy people across ages. These data were also reused for a study on T cells of mothers and their children. From that second work: The sample comes from fewer than 10 healthy Caucasian donors: mothers and children. Sequencing got over 8.5 million TCR beta CDR3 reads from each mother and several million from each child.

The sample comprised blood. The chain recombines TRBV7-2 with TRBJ2-7; unclear D gene. Gene TRBJ2-5 matches the end of the DNA better, so the J call may be wrong. The origin of this receptor is a woman between 40 and 55 years old in good health. The CDR3 loop reads CASSSTNLRETQYF. DNA of the CDR3: TGTGCCAGCAGTTCGACAAACCTAAGGGAGACCCAGTACTTC.